The T cell receptor (beta chain) described here comes from a study of shared clonotypes between healthy human individuals. Study as a whole: The people who gave samples were two women and a few men aged 18 to 49.

Measured with immunoSEQ multiplex PCR; TCRdb has only the in-frame clones, and not every one. The sample shows about 480,000 clones, nearly 80% of them seen only once. Per the germline V gene, CDR1 is SNHLY and CDR2 is FYNNEI. V gave up 5 bases and J gave up 3 bases; unmatched junction bases: 4. The CDR3 contains 15 residues. With unsorted samples, genomic DNA was obtained from 75 million to 90 million PBMCs. This chain links TRBV2 with TRBJ1-3, with 10 bases aligning to TRBD1. The source is a woman aged 40 to 50 in good health. Some clones in this sample may be carry-over from other donors' samples. The sequenced material came from PBMCs. CDR3 loop: CASSPGTGVGNTIYF. The CDR3 region has the DNA TGTGCCAGCAGTCCAGGGACAGGGGTTGGAAACACCATATATTTT. Looking up the rest from reference TRBV2 and TRBJ1-3 gives the full variable domain: EPEVTQTPSHQVTQMGQEVILRCVPISNHLYFYWYRQILGQKVEFLVSFYNNEISEKSEIFDDQFSVERPDGSNFTLKIRSTKLEDSAMYFCASSPGTGVGNTIYFGEGSWLTVV.